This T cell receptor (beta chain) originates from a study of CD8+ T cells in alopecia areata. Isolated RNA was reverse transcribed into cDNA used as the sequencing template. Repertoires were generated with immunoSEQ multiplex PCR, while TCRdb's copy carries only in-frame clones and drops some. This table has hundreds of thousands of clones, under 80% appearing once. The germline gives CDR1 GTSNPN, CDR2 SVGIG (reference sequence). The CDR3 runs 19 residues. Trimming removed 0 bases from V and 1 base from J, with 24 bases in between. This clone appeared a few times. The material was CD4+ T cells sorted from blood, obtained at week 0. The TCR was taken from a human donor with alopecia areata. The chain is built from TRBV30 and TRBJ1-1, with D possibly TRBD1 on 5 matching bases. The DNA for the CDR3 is TGTGCCTGGAGTGTAGGATCAGGGTTGGTTTGGGAAACGAACACTGAAGCTTTCTTT. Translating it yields CAWSVGSGLVWETNTEAFF.